Below, 20 T cell receptor beta chains from the same sample are listed, as sequenced in a study of cytomegalovirus exposure and HLA in healthy donors. The PCR made use of 60 Vbeta and 13 Jbeta primers. Here immunoSEQ multiplex PCR was the method, and the copy in TCRdb shows in-frame clones only, minus some. In the table there are approximately 160,000 clones, about 82% of which are singletons. The sequenced sample consisted of PBMCs. Receptors originate from a woman between 18 and 30 years old in good health and CMV-seronegative.

The chain joins TRBV5-1 to TRBJ2-7; TRBD2 matches 14 bases. V lost 4 bases to trimming and J lost 0 bases; unmatched junction nucleotides: 6. CDR3 length: 17 residues. Germline CDR1 SGHRS, CDR2 YFSETQ. In DNA, the CDR3 is TGCGCCAGCAGCGGGACTAGCGGGAGTGGGGTCTCCTACGAGCAGTACTTC. This encodes CASSGTSGSGVSYEQYF.

The chain is built from TRBV27 and TRBJ1-1, with D hard to call. Trimming took off 5 bases at V and 1 base at J, with 11 bases between the two ends. The length of the CDR3 is 14 residues. CDR1 and CDR2 (germline): MNHEY, SMNVEV (reference sequence). The CDR3 DNA reads TGTGCCAGCAGTCACAACCCCAAGAACACTGAAGCTTTCTTT. It encodes CASSHNPKNTEAFF.

CDR3 DNA sequence: TGTGCCTGGAGGAGACAGGGGGCTATCGGGAATTCACCCCTCCACTTT. Amino acids: CAWRRQGAIGNSPLHF. This chain links TRBV30 with TRBJ1-6, with TRBD1 matching over 10 bases. The CDR3 contains 16 residues. Looked up from germline, CDR1 is GTSNPN and CDR2 is SVGIG (reference sequence). Unmatched junction bases numbered 9, after V lost 3 bases and J lost 7 bases.

V gene TRBV7-9 combines with J gene TRBJ2-1, with D perhaps TRBD2 (6 bases). The CDR3 loop spans 14 amino acids. V was shortened by 7 bases and J by 0 bases, with 10 bases between the two germline ends. Looked up from germline, CDR1 is SEHNR and CDR2 is FQNEAQ (reference sequence). CDR3 amino acids: CASTPGGSYNEQFF. CDR3 coding DNA: TGTGCCAGCACCCCCGGGGGCTCCTACAATGAGCAGTTCTTC.

This chain links TRBV28 with TRBJ1-4; 9 bases are shared with TRBD1. Looked up from germline, CDR1 is MDHEN and CDR2 is SYDVKM. Trimming removed 7 bases from V and 2 bases from J; junction bases left unmatched: 8. The CDR3 has 16 amino acids. CDR3 DNA sequence: TGTGCCAGCACCGGGACGGACAGGGGTACTAATGAAAAACTGTTTTTT. Its translation: CASTGTDRGTNEKLFF.

CDR3 region: CASSDLGQSNQPQHF. The CDR3 region has the DNA TGTGCCAGCAGTGATTTAGGACAGAGCAATCAGCCCCAGCATTTT. The gene calls are TRBV2 and TRBJ1-5, with D possibly being TRBD1 (6 bases). CDR3 length: 15 residues. Germline CDR1 SNHLY, CDR2 FYNNEI. V was cut by 3 bases and J by 1 base, with 10 bases left in between.

This clone was seen a few times. The chain has TRBV19 and TRBJ2-5; TRBD2 matches at 11 bases. The CDR3 has 16 residues. Germline V gives CDR1 LNHDA, CDR2 SQIVND (reference sequence). V shed 3 bases and J 4 bases; nucleotides not matched to a gene: 7. CDR3: CASSIYGLAGGETQYF. As DNA, the CDR3 is TGTGCCAGTAGTATTTACGGGCTAGCGGGAGGAGAGACCCAGTACTTC.

The rearrangement joins TRBV7-8 to TRBJ2-5; 8 nucleotides match TRBD2. The end of the DNA fits TRBJ2-7 better, so the J call may be wrong. This CDR3 spans 17 amino acids. Germline CDR1 reads SGHVS; CDR2 reads FQNEAQ. The DNA of the CDR3 is TGTGCCAGCAGCTTAGGTATTCCGGGACTAGACGTCCACGAGCAGTACTTC. It codes for CASSLGIPGLDVHEQYF.

The gene calls are TRBV27 and TRBJ1-4; 7 bases fit TRBD1. The J segment lost 7 bases and the V segment lost 3 bases, leaving 2 bases of the junction unmatched. Germline V CDR1 and CDR2: MNHEY, SMNVEV (reference sequence). The CDR3 has 13 amino acids. CDR3 region: CASSLAGGEKLFF. The CDR3 region has the DNA TGTGCCAGCAGTTTGGCAGGGGGTGAAAAACTGTTTTTT.

The chain couples TRBV29-1 to TRBJ2-5; 11 bases agree with TRBD1. Per germline, CDR1 SQVTM and CDR2 ANQGSEA. The CDR3 has 13 residues. V gave up 7 bases and J gave up 11 bases; unmatched junction bases: 12. CDR3 amino acids: CSARPGTGGEQYF. The CDR3 nucleotides read TGCAGCGCCCGCCCAGGGACAGGGGGAGAGCAGTACTTC.

The chain employs TRBV2 and TRBJ2-1, with a tentative D call TRBD2 (5 bases). CDR3 size: 13 residues. Germline V CDR1 and CDR2: SNHLY, FYNNEI. Deletions cut 5 bases from V and 11 bases from J, with 16 bases between. CDR3 DNA sequence: TGTGCCAGCAGTATATACGACGCCGGGAAGCAGTTCTTC. Encoded protein: CASSIYDAGKQFF.

The chain recombines TRBV4-2 with TRBJ2-3; 8 nucleotides line up with TRBD1. J lost 3 bases, V lost 3 bases, and 5 bases had no gene match. Germline V gene lookup returns CDR1 LGHNA and CDR2 YNFKEQ. This CDR3 region has 15 residues. CDR3: CASSHGQGDTDTQYF. Here the CDR3 DNA reads TGTGCCAGCAGCCATGGACAGGGAGATACAGATACGCAGTATTTT.

The chain employs TRBV9 and TRBJ2-1, with 7 bases aligning to TRBD2. The V segment lost 0 bases and the J segment 1 base; nucleotides outside the gene matches: 4. This CDR3 is built from 16 residues. Germline assignment: CDR1 SGDLS and CDR2 YYNGEE. This CDR3 is CASSVGGGGSYNEQFF. The CDR3 DNA reads as TGTGCCAGCAGCGTAGGGGGGGGAGGGTCCTACAATGAGCAGTTCTTC. Combining the CDR3 with reference TRBV9 and TRBJ2-1 gives the whole variable domain DSGVTQTPKHLITATGQRVTLRCSPRSGDLSVYWYQQSLDQGLQFLIQYYNGEERAKGNILERFSAQQFPDLHSELNLSSLELGDSALYFCASSVGGGGSYNEQFFGPGTRLTVL.

The rearrangement joins TRBV29-1 to TRBJ2-3, with unresolved D. Per the germline V gene, CDR1 is SQVTM and CDR2 is ANQGSEA. The CDR3 is 13 residues long. Between the trimmed V and J ends, which lost 1 base and 0 bases, there was a span of 5 bases. DNA of the CDR3: TGCAGCGTTGAAGTATCTAGCACAGATACGCAGTATTTT. Protein: CSVEVSSTDTQYF.

The chain links TRBV9 to TRBJ2-1; the D gene is possibly TRBD1 (6 bases). V dropped 4 bases and J dropped 3 bases, with 14 bases sitting between them. CDR3 length: 15 residues. CDR1 is SGDLS, CDR2 YYNGEE, per germline. The DNA of the CDR3 is TGTGCCAGCAGCCAAGGACAGACCTACTACAATGAGCAGTTCTTC. Residues: CASSQGQTYYNEQFF.

The DNA for the CDR3 is TGTGCCAGCAGCGTAGTTTGCGGGAGGGCCCCCAGGAGGTACGAGCAGTACTTC. Its protein is CASSVVCGRAPRRYEQYF. The V call is TRBV9, the J call TRBJ2-7; 9 nucleotides agree with TRBD2. The CDR3 is 18 amino acids. Losses at the gene ends were 0 bases for V and 4 bases for J; bases not matched to a gene: 14. Germline V CDR1 and CDR2: SGDLS, YYNGEE.

This clone came up once. This chain links TRBV10-3 with TRBJ2-1; TRBD1 aligns across 8 bases. Trimming cost V 6 bases and J 0 bases; bases outside gene matches: 4. This CDR3 comprises 15 residues. Germline V lookup: CDR1 ENHRY, CDR2 SYGVKD. The CDR3 loop is CAIRGDRGSYNEQFF. The CDR3 DNA is TGTGCCATCAGGGGAGACAGGGGCTCCTACAATGAGCAGTTCTTC.

The rearrangement links TRBV4-3 to TRBJ2-7; D remains ambiguous. The CDR3 contains 13 residues. The germline V gene has CDR1 LGHNA and CDR2 YSLEER. V was cut by 2 bases and J by 5 bases, with 10 bases left in between. CDR3: CASSQQTGDEQYF. In nucleotides, the CDR3 is TGCGCCAGCAGCCAACAGACTGGCGACGAGCAGTACTTC.

This chain joins TRBV29-1 and TRBJ2-3, with TRBD1 matching 9 bases. Germline CDR1 is SQVTM and CDR2 is ANQGSEA. The CDR3 is 16 residues long. After removal of 0 bases from V and 4 bases from J, the junction contained 8 bases not matched to a gene. CDR3 nucleotide sequence: TGCAGCGTTGAAGACCCCAACAGGGGGCAGGCAGATACGCAGTATTTT. This translates into CSVEDPNRGQADTQYF.

The chain employs TRBV6-1 and TRBJ1-5, with D maybe TRBD1 (5 bases). Per the germline V gene, CDR1 is MNHNS and CDR2 is SASEGT. The ends were cut back, 2 bases at V and 7 bases at J, with 15 bases in the middle. This CDR3 comprises 15 residues. CDR3 in amino acids: CASSENPQGGQPQHF. Here the CDR3 DNA reads TGTGCCAGCAGTGAAAACCCCCAGGGTGGCCAGCCCCAGCATTTT.